This TCR beta chain was captured in a study of CD8 T cells in Susac syndrome. With random hexamers, reverse transcription was performed on about 0.5 to 1 ug of RNA. TCRdb independently ran MiXCR on the immunoSEQ multiplex PCR reads; one entry per CDR3 protein. The table records about 300,000 distinct CDR3 sequences, around 83% of them present only once. The study used treatment-naive patients who had stable or active relapsing-remitting disease as multiple sclerosis controls. V trimming: 6 bases; J trimming: 5 bases; junction bases outside the gene matches: 12. This CDR3 has 15 amino acids. The germline gives CDR1 MGHRA, CDR2 YSYEKL.

The TCR was taken from a human donor with multiple sclerosis. The chain is built from TRBV4-1 and TRBJ2-7; 8 bases line up with TRBD2. The sequenced material came from CD8+ T cells from PBMCs. In DNA form, the CDR3 reads TGCGCCAGCAGGGGACAAGCGGGAGCAGGGAACGAGCAGTACTTC. This translates into CASRGQAGAGNEQYF.